This TCR beta chain was captured by sequencing in a study of blood T cell repertoires in COVID-19 (dated by TCRdb to the early 2020s). Background on the whole study: Samples covering the acute and convalescent phases of COVID-19 were provided by collaborators in the United States, Italy and Spain. Nearly every sample came with metadata listing a de-identified subject ID, COVID-19 status, age in years and sex. Subjects who had been exposed to COVID-19, were actively infected with it, or had recovered from it provided the deeply sampled blood TCRbeta repertoires that made up the dataset. A freely available public database, intended as a resource for researchers studying the immune response to SARS-CoV-2, is where the repertoires were released. The samples were drawn from two sources: the first 160 participants of the ongoing ImmuneRACE study, and some 1,300 subjects contributed by 6 global collaborators. The material from the prospective study consisted of cDNA or gDNA derived from T cells, B-cell-depleted T cells, or PBMCs. Where available, HLA class I and class II types were taken from metadata supplied by the sample provider and were not determined by assay-based typing. What the authors observed across the whole study: The quantity of clinical and demographic metadata differed by source and by participant and was supplied without curation.

CDR3 length: 13 amino acids, cysteine to phenylalanine. Only the CDR3 DNA stays, 39 bases, in frame from base 1. V is reduced by 1 base and J by 8 bases, leaving a spacing of 14 bases between them. The germline V gene (reference sequence) gives CDR1 as GTSNPN and CDR2 as SVGIG. The immunoSEQ Assay, a bias-controlled multiplex PCR, was used to amplify TCRbeta CDR3 regions from genomic DNA. The published analysis was carried out like this. The number of nucleated cells in each sample was estimated by amplification of reference gene primers within the assay. To quantify the absolute abundance of each unique TCRbeta CDR3 rearrangement, sequence reads were collapsed and filtered. For each sample, productive Simpson clonality was calculated by taking the square root of Simpson's diversity index across productive rearrangements. TCRdb re-hosts the immuneACCESS table, in-frame sequences only. Its copies lack some clones; in the studies checked, an unresolved V gene accounts for under half of them, and the cause for the rest is not known. V and J calls and clone size follow that table, whereas D and trimming were derived from the DNA. This sample holds under 70,000 clones; 84% were observed only once. Jointly, the top ten make up approximately 12% of the sample.

Whole blood was collected in K2EDTA tubes by collaborating institutions according to the institutions' own protocols. Collaborator samples were shipped for TCRbeta analysis as frozen whole blood, isolated PBMCs, or DNA extracted from either sample type. This clone was observed a few times. This receptor's antigen is unknown. Per-base qualities were not stored, and no clone one base away is much larger. Sequencing input: peripheral blood. The sequence is built from TRBV30 and TRBJ1-2, with no reliable assignment of the D segment. This receptor was identified in an elderly woman with acute or convalescent COVID-19. The bases are TGTGCCTGGAGTGAGTTGATTAACGAGGGCTACACCTTC. Its product reads: CAWSELINEGYTF.